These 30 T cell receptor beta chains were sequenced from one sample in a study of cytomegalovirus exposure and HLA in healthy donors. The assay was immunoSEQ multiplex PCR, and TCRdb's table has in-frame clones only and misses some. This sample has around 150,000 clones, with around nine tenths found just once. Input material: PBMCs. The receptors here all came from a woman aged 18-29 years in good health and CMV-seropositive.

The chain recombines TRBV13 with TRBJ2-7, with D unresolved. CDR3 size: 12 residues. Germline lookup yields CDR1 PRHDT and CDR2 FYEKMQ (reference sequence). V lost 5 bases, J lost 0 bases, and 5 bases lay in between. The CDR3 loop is CASSISSYEQYF. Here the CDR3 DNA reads TGTGCCAGCAGCATTAGCTCCTACGAGCAGTACTTC.

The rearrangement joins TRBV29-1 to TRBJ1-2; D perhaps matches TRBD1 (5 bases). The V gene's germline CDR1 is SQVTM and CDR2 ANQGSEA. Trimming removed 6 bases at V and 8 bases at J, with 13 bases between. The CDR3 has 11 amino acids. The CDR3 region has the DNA TGCAGCGTCCAGGGCCCGGCGGGCTACACCTTC. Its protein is CSVQGPAGYTF.

The CDR3 region is CASSLTSGTVKEQFF. The CDR3, as DNA: TGTGCCAGCAGTTTGACTAGCGGAACTGTTAAGGAGCAGTTCTTC. The chain links TRBV2 to TRBJ2-1; 9 bases are a match to TRBD2. V lost 5 bases, J lost 10 bases, and 12 bases stayed unmatched. There are 15 residues in the CDR3. Germline V gives CDR1 SNHLY, CDR2 FYNNEI.

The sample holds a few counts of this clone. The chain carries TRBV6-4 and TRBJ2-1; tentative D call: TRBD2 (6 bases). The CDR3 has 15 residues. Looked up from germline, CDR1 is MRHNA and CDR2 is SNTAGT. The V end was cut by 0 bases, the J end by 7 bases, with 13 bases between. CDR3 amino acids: CASSDSSGAGNEQFF. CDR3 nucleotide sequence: TGTGCCAGCAGTGACTCGTCGGGAGCTGGGAATGAGCAGTTCTTC.

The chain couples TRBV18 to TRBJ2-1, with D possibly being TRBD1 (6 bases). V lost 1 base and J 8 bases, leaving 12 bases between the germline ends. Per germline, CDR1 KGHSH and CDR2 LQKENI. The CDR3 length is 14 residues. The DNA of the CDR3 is TGTGCCAGCTCACCACTAGACAGGACTGATGAGCAGTTCTTC. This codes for CASSPLDRTDEQFF.

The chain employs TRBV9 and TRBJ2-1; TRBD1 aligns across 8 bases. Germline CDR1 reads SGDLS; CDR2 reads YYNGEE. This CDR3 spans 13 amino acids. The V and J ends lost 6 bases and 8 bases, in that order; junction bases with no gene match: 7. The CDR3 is CASTTGGKDEQFF. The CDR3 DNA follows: TGTGCCAGCACAACAGGGGGTAAAGATGAGCAGTTCTTC. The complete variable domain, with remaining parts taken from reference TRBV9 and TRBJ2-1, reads DSGVTQTPKHLITATGQRVTLRCSPRSGDLSVYWYQQSLDQGLQFLIQYYNGEERAKGNILERFSAQQFPDLHSELNLSSLELGDSALYFCASTTGGKDEQFFGPGTRLTVL.

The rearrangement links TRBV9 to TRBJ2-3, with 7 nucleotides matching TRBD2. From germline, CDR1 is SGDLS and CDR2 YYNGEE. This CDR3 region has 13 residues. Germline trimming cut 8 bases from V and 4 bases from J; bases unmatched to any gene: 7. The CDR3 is CARAGSYADTQYF. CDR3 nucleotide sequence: TGTGCCAGAGCGGGATCATACGCAGATACGCAGTATTTT.

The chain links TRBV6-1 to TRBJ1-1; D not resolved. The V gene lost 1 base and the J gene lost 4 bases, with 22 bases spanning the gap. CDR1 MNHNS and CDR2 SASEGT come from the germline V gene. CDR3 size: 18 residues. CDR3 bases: TGTGCCAGCAGTGAAGTTGAGGTATCTCGGGGAGTAGGCACTGAAGCTTTCTTT. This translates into CASSEVEVSRGVGTEAFF.

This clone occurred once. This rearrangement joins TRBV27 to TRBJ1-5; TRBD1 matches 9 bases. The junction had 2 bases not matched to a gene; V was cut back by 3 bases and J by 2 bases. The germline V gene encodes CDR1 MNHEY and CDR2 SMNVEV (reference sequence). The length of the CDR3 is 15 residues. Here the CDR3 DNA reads TGTGCCAGCAGTTTGGACAGGGGTGGCAATCAGCCCCAGCATTTT. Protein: CASSLDRGGNQPQHF.

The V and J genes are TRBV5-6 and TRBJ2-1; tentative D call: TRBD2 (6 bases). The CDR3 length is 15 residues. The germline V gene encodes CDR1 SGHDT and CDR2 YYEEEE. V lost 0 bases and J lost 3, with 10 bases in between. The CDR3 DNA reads TGTGCCAGCAGCTTGGATCGGGGGTTCTACAATGAGCAGTTCTTC. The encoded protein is CASSLDRGFYNEQFF.

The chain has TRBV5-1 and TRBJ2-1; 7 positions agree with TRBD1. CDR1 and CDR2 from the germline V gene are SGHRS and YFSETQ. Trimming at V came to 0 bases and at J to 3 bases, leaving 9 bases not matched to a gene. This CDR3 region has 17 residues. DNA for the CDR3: TGCGCCAGCAGCTTGGGGACAGGATACCGGATCTACAATGAGCAGTTCTTC. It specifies CASSLGTGYRIYNEQFF.

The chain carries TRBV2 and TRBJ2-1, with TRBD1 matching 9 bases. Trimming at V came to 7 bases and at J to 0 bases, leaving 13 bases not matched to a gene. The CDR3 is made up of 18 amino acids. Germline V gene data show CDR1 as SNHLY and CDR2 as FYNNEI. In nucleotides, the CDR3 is TGTGCCAGCATTCTGGACAGGGGAATTCCCAGCTCCTACAATGAGCAGTTCTTC. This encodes CASILDRGIPSSYNEQFF.

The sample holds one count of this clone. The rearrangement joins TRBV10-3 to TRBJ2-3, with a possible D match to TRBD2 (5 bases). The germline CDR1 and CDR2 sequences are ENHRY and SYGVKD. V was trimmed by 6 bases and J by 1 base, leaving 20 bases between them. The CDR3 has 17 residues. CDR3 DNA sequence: TGTGCCATCAGGGTAGGACTTACCCCTAGGGGCACAGATACGCAGTATTTT. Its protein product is CAIRVGLTPRGTDTQYF.

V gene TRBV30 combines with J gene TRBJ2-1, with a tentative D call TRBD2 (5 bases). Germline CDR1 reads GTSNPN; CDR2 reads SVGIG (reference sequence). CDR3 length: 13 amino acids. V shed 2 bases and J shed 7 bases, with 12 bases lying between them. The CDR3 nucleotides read TGTGCCTGGAGTTTACTGGGCGGGAATGAGCAGTTCTTC. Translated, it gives CAWSLLGGNEQFF.

CDR3 DNA sequence: TGCGCCAGCAGCTTGGAAGCTAGCGGAAACACCGGGGAGCTGTTTTTT. It codes for CASSLEASGNTGELFF. The genes are TRBV5-1 and TRBJ2-2, with TRBD2 identical over 7 bases. The junction had 4 bases not matched to a gene; V was cut back by 0 bases and J by 2 bases. Germline CDR1 and CDR2: SGHRS and YFSETQ. The CDR3 loop spans 16 amino acids.

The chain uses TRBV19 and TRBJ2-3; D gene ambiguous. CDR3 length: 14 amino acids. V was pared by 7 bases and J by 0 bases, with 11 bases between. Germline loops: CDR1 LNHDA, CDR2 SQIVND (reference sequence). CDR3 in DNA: TGTGCCAGTACCTCTAGGTTGAGCACAGATACGCAGTATTTT. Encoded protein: CASTSRLSTDTQYF.

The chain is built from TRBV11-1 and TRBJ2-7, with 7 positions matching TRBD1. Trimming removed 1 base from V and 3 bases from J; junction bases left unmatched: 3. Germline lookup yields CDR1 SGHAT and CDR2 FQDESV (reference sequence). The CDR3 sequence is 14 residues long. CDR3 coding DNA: TGTGCCAGCAGCTTAGGATCAGGGGGCTACGAGCAGTACTTC. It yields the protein CASSLGSGGYEQYF.

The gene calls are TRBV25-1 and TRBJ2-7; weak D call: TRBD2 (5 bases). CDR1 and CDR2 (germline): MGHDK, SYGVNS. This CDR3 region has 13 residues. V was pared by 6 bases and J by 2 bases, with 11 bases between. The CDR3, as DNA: TGTGCCAGCAGCCGGACTGGAACCTACGAGCAGTACTTC. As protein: CASSRTGTYEQYF.

Here the CDR3 DNA reads TGTGCCAGCAGCGGCGGGACAGGGCAGGCTTTCTTT. This sequence encodes CASSGGTGQAFF. The chain recombines TRBV9 with TRBJ1-1, with TRBD1 identical over 9 bases. Germline CDR1 is SGDLS and CDR2 is YYNGEE. Trimming removed 3 bases from V and 11 bases from J; junction bases left unmatched: 5. The CDR3 has 12 amino acids. The variable domain in full, with the rest retrieved from reference TRBV9 and TRBJ1-1, is DSGVTQTPKHLITATGQRVTLRCSPRSGDLSVYWYQQSLDQGLQFLIQYYNGEERAKGNILERFSAQQFPDLHSELNLSSLELGDSALYFCASSGGTGQAFFGQGTRLTVV.

CDR3 residues: CASSQSGGDLAYEQYF. For the CDR3, the DNA is TGCGCCAGCAGTCAATCCGGGGGGGATCTGGCCTACGAGCAGTACTTC. The V call is TRBV23-1, the J call TRBJ2-7; 8 nucleotides align to TRBD2. TRBV23-1 falls under the ORF class, with uncertain function. V trimming: 0 bases; J trimming: 2 bases; junction bases outside the gene matches: 6. The CDR3 spans 16 residues.

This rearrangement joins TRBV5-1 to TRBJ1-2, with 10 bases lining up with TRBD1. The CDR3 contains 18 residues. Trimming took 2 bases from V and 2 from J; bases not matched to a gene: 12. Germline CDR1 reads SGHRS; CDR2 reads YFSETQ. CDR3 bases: TGCGCCAGCAGCTTACAACCGGGACAGGGGATGGACAACTATGGCTACACCTTC. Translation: CASSLQPGQGMDNYGYTF. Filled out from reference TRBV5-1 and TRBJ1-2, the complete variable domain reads KAGVTQTPRYLIKTRGQQVTLSCSPISGHRSVSWYQQTPGQGLQFLFEYFSETQRNKGNFPGRFSGRQFSNSRSEMNVSTLELGDSALYLCASSLQPGQGMDNYGYTFGSGTRLTVV.

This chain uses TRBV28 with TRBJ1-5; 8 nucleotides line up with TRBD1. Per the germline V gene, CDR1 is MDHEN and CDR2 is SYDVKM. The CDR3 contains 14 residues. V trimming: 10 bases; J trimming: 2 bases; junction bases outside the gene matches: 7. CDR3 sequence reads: CATQGAGGNQPQHF. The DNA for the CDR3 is TGTGCCACCCAGGGGGCTGGGGGCAATCAGCCCCAGCATTTT.

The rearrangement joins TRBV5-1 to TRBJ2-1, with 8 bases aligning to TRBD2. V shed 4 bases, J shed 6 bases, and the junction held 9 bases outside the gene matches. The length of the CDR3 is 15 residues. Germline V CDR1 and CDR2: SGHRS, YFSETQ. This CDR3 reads CASSIGLALINEQFF. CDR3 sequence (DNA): TGCGCCAGCAGCATAGGACTAGCCTTAATCAATGAGCAGTTCTTC.

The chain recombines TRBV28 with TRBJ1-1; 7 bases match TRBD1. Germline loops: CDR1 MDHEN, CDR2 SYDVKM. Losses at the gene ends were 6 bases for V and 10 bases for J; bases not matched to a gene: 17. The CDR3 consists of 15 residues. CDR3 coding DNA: TGTGCCAGCAGCGAGACCCGCCATGGGAACAGGGGAGCTTTCTTT. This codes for CASSETRHGNRGAFF.

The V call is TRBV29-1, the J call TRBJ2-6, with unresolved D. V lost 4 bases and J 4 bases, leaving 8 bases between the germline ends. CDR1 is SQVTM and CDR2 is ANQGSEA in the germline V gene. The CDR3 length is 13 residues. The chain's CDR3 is CSVALAGANVLTF. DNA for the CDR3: TGCAGCGTTGCTCTTGCGGGGGCCAACGTCCTGACTTTC.

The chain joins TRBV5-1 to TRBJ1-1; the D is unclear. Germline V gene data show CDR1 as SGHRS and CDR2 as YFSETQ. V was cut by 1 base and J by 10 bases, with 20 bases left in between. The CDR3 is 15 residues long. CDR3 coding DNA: TGCGCCAGCAGCTTGTTAGATCTGGGCGCTTATCCAGCTTTCTTT. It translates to CASSLLDLGAYPAFF.

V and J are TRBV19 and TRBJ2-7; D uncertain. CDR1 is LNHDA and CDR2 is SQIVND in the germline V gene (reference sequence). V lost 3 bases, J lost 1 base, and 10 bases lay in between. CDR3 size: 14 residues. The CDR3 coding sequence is TGTGCCAGTAGTATGGTGGCATCTTCCTACGAGCAGTACTTC. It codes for CASSMVASSYEQYF. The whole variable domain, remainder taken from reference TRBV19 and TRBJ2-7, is DGGITQSPKYLFRKEGQNVTLSCEQNLNHDAMYWYRQDPGQGLRLIYYSQIVNDFQKGDIAEGYSVSREKKESFPLTVTSAQKNPTAFYLCASSMVASSYEQYFGPGTRLTVT.

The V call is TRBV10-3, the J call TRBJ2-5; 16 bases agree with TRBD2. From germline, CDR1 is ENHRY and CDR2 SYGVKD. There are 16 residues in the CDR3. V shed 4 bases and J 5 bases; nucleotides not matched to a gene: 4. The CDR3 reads CAISAPGLAGGETQYF. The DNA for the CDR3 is TGTGCCATCAGTGCCCCGGGACTAGCGGGAGGGGAGACCCAGTACTTC.

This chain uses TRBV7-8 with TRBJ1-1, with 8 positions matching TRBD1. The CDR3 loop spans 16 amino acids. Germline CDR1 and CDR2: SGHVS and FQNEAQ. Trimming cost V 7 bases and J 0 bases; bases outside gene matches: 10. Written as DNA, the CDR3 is TGTGCCAGCACCCAACGACAGGGGCCCATGAACACTGAAGCTTTCTTT. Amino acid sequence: CASTQRQGPMNTEAFF.

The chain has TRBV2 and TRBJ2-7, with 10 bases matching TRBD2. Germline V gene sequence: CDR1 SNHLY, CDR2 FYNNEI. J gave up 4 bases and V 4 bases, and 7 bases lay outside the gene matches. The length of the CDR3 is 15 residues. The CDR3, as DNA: TGTGCCAGCAGTGCAGGGGCTAGCGGGGGTTACGAGCAGTACTTC. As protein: CASSAGASGGYEQYF. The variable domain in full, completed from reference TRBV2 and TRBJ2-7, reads EPEVTQTPSHQVTQMGQEVILRCVPISNHLYFYWYRQILGQKVEFLVSFYNNEISEKSEIFDDQFSVERPDGSNFTLKIRSTKLEDSAMYFCASSAGASGGYEQYFGPGTRLTVT.